A single sample is the source of the 18 T cell receptor beta chains below, sequenced in a study of cytomegalovirus exposure and HLA in healthy donors. PCR primers comprised 60 Vbeta and 13 Jbeta primers. Sequencing used immunoSEQ multiplex PCR; TCRdb keeps in-frame clones, though not all of them. Of about 160,000 clones detected, about 82% appear once; the ten largest clones hold 7%. Material: PBMCs. These TCRs come from a young woman in good health and CMV-seropositive.

As regards this clone: Other DNA sequences in the sample encode the same CDR3. This chain connects TRBV5-4 to TRBJ2-1, with D unresolved. V gave up 1 base and J gave up 7 bases, with 3 bases separating them. This CDR3 comprises 11 residues. Germline CDR1 SGHNT, CDR2 YYREEE (reference sequence). The CDR3 DNA reads as TGTGCCAGCAGCTTGTATAATGAGCAGTTCTTC. Translating gives CASSLYNEQFF. Full variable domain (missing parts from reference TRBV5-4 and TRBJ2-1): ETGVTQSPTHLIKTRGQQVTLRCSSQSGHNTVSWYQQALGQGPQFIFQYYREEENGRGNFPPRFSGLQFPNYSSELNVNALELDDSALYLCASSLYNEQFFGPGTRLTVL.

This clone was observed once. The chain employs TRBV5-4 and TRBJ2-5; no firm D call. V was pared by 4 bases and J by 5 bases, with 18 bases between. The V gene's germline CDR1 is SGHNT and CDR2 YYREEE (reference sequence). CDR3 length equals 15 residues. The CDR3 coding sequence is TGTGCCAGCAGCACGAGCCAAAACGTCGTGGAGACCCAGTACTTC. Its protein product is CASSTSQNVVETQYF.

V gene TRBV13 combines with J gene TRBJ1-5; maybe TRBD1 (6 bases). Germline assignment: CDR1 PRHDT and CDR2 FYEKMQ (reference sequence). CDR3 length equals 14 residues. V was cut by 3 bases and J by 2 bases, with 8 bases left in between. CDR3 sequence reads: CASSLGHRNQPQHF. DNA of the CDR3: TGTGCCAGCAGCTTGGGACACCGCAATCAGCCCCAGCATTTT.

The chain couples TRBV27 to TRBJ1-2, with D hard to call. CDR1 and CDR2 from the germline V gene are MNHEY and SMNVEV (reference sequence). V was cut by 2 bases and J by 4 bases, with 14 bases left in between. The CDR3 extends over 15 amino acids. CDR3 sequence (DNA): TGTGCCAGCAGTTTAGCGGCCCTCCTTCCCTATGGCTACACCTTC. Protein: CASSLAALLPYGYTF.

This rearrangement joins TRBV19 to TRBJ1-4; D not certain. This CDR3 has 15 residues. V lost 7 bases to trimming and J lost 1 base, with 13 bases between them. Germline loops: CDR1 LNHDA, CDR2 SQIVND (reference sequence). The chain's CDR3 is CASTEGRLTNEKLFF. DNA for the CDR3: TGTGCCAGTACAGAAGGAAGACTAACTAATGAAAAACTGTTTTTT. Variable domain in full (rest from reference TRBV19 and TRBJ1-4): DGGITQSPKYLFRKEGQNVTLSCEQNLNHDAMYWYRQDPGQGLRLIYYSQIVNDFQKGDIAEGYSVSREKKESFPLTVTSAQKNPTAFYLCASTEGRLTNEKLFFGSGTQLSVL.

V is TRBV5-1 and J is TRBJ2-5; D not certain. V gave up 4 bases and J gave up 1 base, with 11 bases separating them. This CDR3 has 14 residues. In germline, CDR1 is SGHRS, CDR2 YFSETQ. The CDR3 reads CASSALGAQETQYF. CDR3 DNA sequence: TGCGCCAGCAGCGCCCTAGGCGCCCAAGAGACCCAGTACTTC.

This chain joins TRBV7-6 and TRBJ2-3; 10 bases line up with TRBD2. Germline V gives CDR1 SGHVS, CDR2 FNYEAQ. The CDR3 contains 16 residues. With 3 bases clipped from V and 2 bases from J, the junction kept 5 bases outside the gene matches. DNA for the CDR3: TGTGCCAGCAGCTTGGGTAGCGGGGGGATCACAGATACGCAGTATTTT. Translated, it gives CASSLGSGGITDTQYF.

This chain uses TRBV29-1 with TRBJ2-7; 7 bases are shared with TRBD1. Germline CDR1 SQVTM, CDR2 ANQGSEA. Germline trimming cut 6 bases from V and 1 base from J; bases unmatched to any gene: 9. CDR3 size: 14 residues. The CDR3 DNA reads TGCAGCGTCCGGGACAGCCTTGATTCCTACGAGCAGTACTTC. Protein product: CSVRDSLDSYEQYF.

The rearrangement joins TRBV4-3 to TRBJ1-2; 9 nucleotides match TRBD1. This CDR3 contains 18 residues. Germline loops: CDR1 LGHNA, CDR2 YSLEER. V lost 0 bases to trimming and J lost 1 base; unmatched junction nucleotides: 9. CDR3: CASSQDRTGEGVNYGYTF. The CDR3 bases are TGCGCCAGCAGCCAAGATCGGACAGGGGAAGGGGTTAACTATGGCTACACCTTC.

V is TRBV6-5 and J is TRBJ2-5, with TRBD2 matching 7 bases. The CDR3 has 13 residues. V lost 7 bases and J lost 5; bases outside the gene matches: 7. CDR1 and CDR2 from the germline V gene are MNHEY and SVGAGI. The CDR3 reads CASNRGLGETQYF. The CDR3 nucleotides are TGTGCCAGCAACCGAGGACTAGGGGAGACCCAGTACTTC.

The chain employs TRBV5-8 and TRBJ2-1; the match to TRBD2 covers 11 bases. V gave up 0 bases and J gave up 4 bases; unmatched junction bases: 12. Per the germline V gene, CDR1 is SGHTS and CDR2 is YDEGEE. There are 19 residues in the CDR3. CDR3 nucleotide sequence: TGTGCCAGCAGCTTGGACAGGGGGAGGACTAGCGGGCGGTACAATGAGCAGTTCTTC. Its translation is CASSLDRGRTSGRYNEQFF.

This chain links TRBV4-3 with TRBJ1-5, with TRBD1 as a possible D gene (5 bases). The ends were cut back, 2 bases at V and 6 bases at J, with 11 bases in the middle. Germline V gives CDR1 LGHNA, CDR2 YSLEER. This CDR3 has 14 amino acids. In DNA form, the CDR3 reads TGCGCCAGCAGCCAATCCAGGGTAGGTCAGCCCCAGCATTTT. Translation gives CASSQSRVGQPQHF.

This rearrangement joins TRBV5-4 to TRBJ2-3, with TRBD2 matching 10 bases. CDR3 length: 15 residues. In germline, CDR1 is SGHNT, CDR2 YYREEE (reference sequence). The junction had 5 bases not matched to a gene; V was cut back by 3 bases and J by 4 bases. Here the CDR3 DNA reads TGTGCCAGCAGCTCCCCAGCGGGGGGGGCAGATACGCAGTATTTT. Translation: CASSSPAGGADTQYF.

The chain employs TRBV7-9 and TRBJ1-4, with D perhaps matching TRBD1 (6 bases). The V and J ends lost 5 bases and 7 bases respectively, with 20 bases between them. Germline loops: CDR1 SEHNR, CDR2 FQNEAQ (reference sequence). The CDR3 sequence is 16 residues long. The CDR3 bases are TGTGCCAGCAGCCCCCGGCGGGGGCAACTGGGTGAAAAACTGTTTTTT. Protein sequence: CASSPRRGQLGEKLFF.

The rearrangement links TRBV23-1 to TRBJ1-1; D unclear. TRBV23-1 is identified as an open reading frame with a role that is uncertain. This CDR3 has 10 amino acids. Trimming took 4 bases from V and 11 from J, leaving 8 bases between them. CDR3 coding DNA: TGCGCCAGCAGTCCTCTTGTGGCTTTCTTT. Its translation: CASSPLVAFF.

This chain links TRBV7-8 with TRBJ1-2, with D maybe TRBD1 (6 bases). From germline, CDR1 is SGHVS and CDR2 FQNEAQ. This CDR3 comprises 14 residues. V was pared by 1 base and J by 6 bases, with 12 bases between. The CDR3 region is CASSLEGVVDGYTF. The CDR3 DNA reads TGTGCCAGCAGCTTAGAGGGGGTTGTGGATGGCTACACCTTC. Complete variable domain (other parts from reference TRBV7-8 and TRBJ1-2): GAGVSQSPRYKVAKRGQDVALRCDPISGHVSLFWYQQALGQGPEFLTYFQNEAQLDKSGLPSDRFFAERPEGSVSTLKIQRTQQEDSAVYLCASSLEGVVDGYTFGSGTRLTVV.

CDR3 sequence (DNA): TGTGCCAGCACCCGGCGGGGTCCGAGGAGCGCCTACGAGCAGTACTTC. This encodes CASTRRGPRSAYEQYF. This rearrangement joins TRBV5-6 to TRBJ2-5; possibly TRBD2 for D (6 bases). The DNA end is more similar to TRBJ2-7, so the J call may be wrong. In germline, CDR1 is SGHDT, CDR2 YYEEEE. The CDR3 consists of 16 residues.

This chain joins TRBV5-1 and TRBJ2-6, with D tentatively TRBD2 (6 bases). The CDR3 is 16 amino acids. Germline lookup yields CDR1 SGHRS and CDR2 YFSETQ. Trimming stripped 0 bases from V and 1 base from J, with 8 bases between. CDR3 nucleotide sequence: TGCGCCAGCAGCTTGGCGGCGGGGTCTGGGGCCAACGTCCTGACTTTC. Translated: CASSLAAGSGANVLTF.